These 3 T cell receptor beta chains came from one sample sequenced in a study of blood T cell repertoires in COVID-19. Repertoires were generated with immunoSEQ multiplex PCR, while TCRdb's copy carries only in-frame clones and drops some. The table records more than 200,000 clones, 80% to 90% of them present only once. Sequencing was done on a sample of peripheral blood. Source of these receptors: a man aged 50-59 years with acute or convalescent COVID-19.

The CDR3: CSAQVTELSYEQYF. In nucleotides, the CDR3 is TGCAGCGCCCAGGTGACAGAACTCTCCTACGAGCAGTACTTC. The chain couples TRBV29-1 to TRBJ2-7; a possible D gene is TRBD1 (5 bases). V was clipped by 7 bases and J by 0 bases, with 16 bases between them. There are 14 residues in the CDR3. Looked up from germline, CDR1 is SQVTM and CDR2 is ANQGSEA.

This clone was recorded once. The rearrangement joins TRBV19 to TRBJ1-5; 10 positions agree with TRBD1. The CDR3 is made up of 16 amino acids. From germline, CDR1 is LNHDA and CDR2 SQIVND (reference sequence). The V gene end was trimmed by 10 bases and the J gene end by 1 base; junction bases not matched to a gene: 10. The DNA for the CDR3 is TGTGCCACTTCCTCTTGGGACAGGGGAAGCAATCAGCCCCAGCATTTT. Protein: CATSSWDRGSNQPQHF. Filled out from reference TRBV19 and TRBJ1-5, the complete variable domain reads DGGITQSPKYLFRKEGQNVTLSCEQNLNHDAMYWYRQDPGQGLRLIYYSQIVNDFQKGDIAEGYSVSREKKESFPLTVTSAQKNPTAFYLCATSSWDRGSNQPQHFGDGTRLSIL.

The J gene is TRBJ1-2, the V gene TRBV10-3; D is unclear. Germline V gene sequence: CDR1 ENHRY, CDR2 SYGVKD. This CDR3 comprises 12 residues. V was trimmed by 11 bases and J by 4 bases, leaving 14 bases between them. CDR3 protein: CASSARGYGYTF. DNA for the CDR3: TGTGCCTCATCGGCCCGGGGCTATGGCTACACCTTC.